The clone carrying this TCR beta chain was seen more than once but under ten times. The germline V gene has CDR1 LGHNT and CDR2 FRNRAP. This CDR3 comprises 16 residues. Trimming stripped 4 bases from V and 5 bases from J, with 20 bases between. TCRdb keeps only in-frame clones here, not all; method: immunoSEQ multiplex PCR. This table holds some 87,000 clones, approximately 81% found once. This entry belongs to a study of blood T cell repertoires in COVID-19. At the level of the study: From the United States, Italy and Spain came samples of acute and convalescent COVID-19.

This TCR came from a man aged 80 or over with active or convalescent COVID-19. The V and J genes are TRBV12-5 and TRBJ1-2; D unresolved. What was sequenced was peripheral blood. The CDR3 bases are TGTGCTAGTGGTTCGGTAGCTGGGATTCGGGGTTATGGCTACACCTTC. Its translation: CASGSVAGIRGYGYTF.